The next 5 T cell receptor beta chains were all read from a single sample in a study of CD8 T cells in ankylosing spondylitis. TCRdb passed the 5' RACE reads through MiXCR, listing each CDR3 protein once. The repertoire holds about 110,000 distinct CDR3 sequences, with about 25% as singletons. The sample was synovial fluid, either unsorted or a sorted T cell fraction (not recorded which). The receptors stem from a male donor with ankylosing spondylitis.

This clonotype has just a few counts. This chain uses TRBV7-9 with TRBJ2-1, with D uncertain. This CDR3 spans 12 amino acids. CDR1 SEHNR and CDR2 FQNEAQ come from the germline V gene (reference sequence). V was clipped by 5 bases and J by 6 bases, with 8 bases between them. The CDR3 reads CASSQKGNEQFF. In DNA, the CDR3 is TGTGCCAGCAGCCAAAAGGGCAATGAGCAGTTCTTC. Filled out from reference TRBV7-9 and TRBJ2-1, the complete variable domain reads DTGVSQNPRHKITKRGQNVTFRCDPISEHNRLYWYRQTLGQGPEFLTYFQNEAQLEKSRLLSDRFSAERPKGSFSTLEIQRTEQGDSAMYLCASSQKGNEQFFGPGTRLTVL.

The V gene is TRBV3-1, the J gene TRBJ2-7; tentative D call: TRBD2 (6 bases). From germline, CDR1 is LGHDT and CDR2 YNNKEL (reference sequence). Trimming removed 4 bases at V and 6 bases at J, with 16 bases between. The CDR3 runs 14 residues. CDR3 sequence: CASSLLGLPGEQYF. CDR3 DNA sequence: TGTGCCAGCAGCCTCCTAGGACTACCTGGCGAGCAGTACTTC.

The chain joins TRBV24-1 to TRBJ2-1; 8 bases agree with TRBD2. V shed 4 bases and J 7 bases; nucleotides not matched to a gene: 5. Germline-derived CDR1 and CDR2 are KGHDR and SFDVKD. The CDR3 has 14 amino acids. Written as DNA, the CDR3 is TGTGCCACCAGTGAGGCGGGAGGAGCAAATGAGCAGTTCTTC. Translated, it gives CATSEAGGANEQFF.

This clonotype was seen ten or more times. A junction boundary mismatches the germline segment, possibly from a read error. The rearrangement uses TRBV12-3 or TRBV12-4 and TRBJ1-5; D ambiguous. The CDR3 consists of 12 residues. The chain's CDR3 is CASSLGGQPQHF. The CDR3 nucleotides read TGTGCCAGCAGCTTAGGAGGCCAGCCCCAGCATTTT.

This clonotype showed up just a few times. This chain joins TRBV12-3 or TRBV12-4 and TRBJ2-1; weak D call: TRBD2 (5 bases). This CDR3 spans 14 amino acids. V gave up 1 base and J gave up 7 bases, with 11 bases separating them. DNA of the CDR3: TGTGCCAGCAGTTTAGTGGCTAGCCAAAATGAGCAGTTCTTC. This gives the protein CASSLVASQNEQFF.